This T cell receptor beta chain was captured by sequencing in a study of cytomegalovirus exposure and HLA in healthy donors. Study-level information: The 90 to 150 validation repertoires, a later analysis reported, used the same platform as the approximately 730 repertoires from the first cohort. Study-wide results and caveats: Some public TCRs appeared in many individuals, while most sequences were rare.

The ends lost 0 bases at V and 2 bases at J; junction bases unmatched: 9. This CDR3 contains 17 residues. Germline V gene sequence: CDR1 SGHRS, CDR2 YFSETQ. With regard to this clone: The antigen remains undetermined.

TCRdb's table, derived via immunoSEQ multiplex PCR, lists solely in-frame clones and lacks some. The table shows over 85,000 clones, with about four fifths occurring only once. V and J are TRBV5-1 and TRBJ2-3; 7 bases map to TRBD2. The sequence was obtained from a woman between 18 and 30 years old in good health and CMV-seropositive. Sequenced sample: PBMCs. The CDR3 sequence: CASSLGAGGGYTDTQYF. CDR3 nucleotide sequence: TGCGCCAGCAGCTTGGGGGCCGGCGGGGGATACACAGATACGCAGTATTTT.